This T cell receptor (beta chain) originates from a study of blood T cells in healthy people across ages. The CDR3 is 12 residues long. Trimming pared 2 bases from V and 6 bases from J, leaving 10 bases between. Germline CDR1 and CDR2: DFQATT and SNEGSKA (reference sequence). This clonotype was recorded a few times. Its matching antigen is unknown. Findings and limits, study-wide: Older individuals had lower TCR beta diversity per million T cells (the decline was roughly linear). Using unsorted PBMCs precluded a conclusive naive versus antigen-experienced comparison. TCR beta diversity tracked closely with naive T cell percentage.

A second PCR, run for roughly 6 to 11 cycles, used a sample-barcoded 5' primer plus a J-beta primer mix. Each cDNA molecule carried a tag from a template-switch adaptor that contained 12 random nucleotides. TCRdb recomputed calls from the 5' RACE reads with MiXCR, one row per CDR3 protein. Seen here are roughly 700,000 distinct CDR3 sequences, around 45% observed once, and the top ten hold 30% to 40%. The specimen was blood. The TCR sequence derives from a woman in her fifties or sixties in good health. V gene TRBV20-1 combines with J gene TRBJ1-2; possible D gene TRBD1, 5 bases. The CDR3 region is CSARRQGNGYTF. The DNA for the CDR3 is TGCAGTGCTAGAAGGCAGGGTAATGGCTACACCTTC.